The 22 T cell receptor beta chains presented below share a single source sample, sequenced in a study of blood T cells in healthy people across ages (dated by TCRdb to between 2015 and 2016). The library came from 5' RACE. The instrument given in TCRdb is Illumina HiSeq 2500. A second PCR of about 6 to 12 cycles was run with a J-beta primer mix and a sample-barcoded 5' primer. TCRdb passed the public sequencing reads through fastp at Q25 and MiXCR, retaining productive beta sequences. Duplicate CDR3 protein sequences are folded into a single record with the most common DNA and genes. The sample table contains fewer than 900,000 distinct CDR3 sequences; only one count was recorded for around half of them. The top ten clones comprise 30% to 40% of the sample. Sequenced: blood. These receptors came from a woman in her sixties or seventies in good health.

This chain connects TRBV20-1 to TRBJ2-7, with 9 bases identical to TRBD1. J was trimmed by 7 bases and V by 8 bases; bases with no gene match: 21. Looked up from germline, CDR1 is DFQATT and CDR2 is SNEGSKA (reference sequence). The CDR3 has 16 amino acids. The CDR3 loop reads CSYEKQGARSDGEQYF. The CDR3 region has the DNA TGCAGTTACGAAAAACAGGGGGCCAGGTCCGACGGGGAGCAGTACTTC.

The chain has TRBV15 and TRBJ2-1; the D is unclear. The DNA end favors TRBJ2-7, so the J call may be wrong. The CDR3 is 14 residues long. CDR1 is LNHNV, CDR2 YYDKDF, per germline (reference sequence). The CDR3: CATSSDGRYNEQYF. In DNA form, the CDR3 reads TGTGCCACCAGCTCGGATGGTCGCTACAATGAGCAGTACTTC.

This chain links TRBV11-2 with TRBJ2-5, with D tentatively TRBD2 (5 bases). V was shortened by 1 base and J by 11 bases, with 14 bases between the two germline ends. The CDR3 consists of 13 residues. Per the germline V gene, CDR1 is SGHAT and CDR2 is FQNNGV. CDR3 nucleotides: TGTGCCAGCAGCTTAGGGGTTTCGGGGTTACAGTACTTC. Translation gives CASSLGVSGLQYF.

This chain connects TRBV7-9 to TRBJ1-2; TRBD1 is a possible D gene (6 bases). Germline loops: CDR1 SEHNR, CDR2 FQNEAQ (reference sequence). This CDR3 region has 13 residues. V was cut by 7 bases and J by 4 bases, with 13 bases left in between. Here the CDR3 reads CASTTRQAYGYTF. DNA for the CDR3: TGTGCCAGCACTACCCGACAGGCCTATGGCTACACCTTC.

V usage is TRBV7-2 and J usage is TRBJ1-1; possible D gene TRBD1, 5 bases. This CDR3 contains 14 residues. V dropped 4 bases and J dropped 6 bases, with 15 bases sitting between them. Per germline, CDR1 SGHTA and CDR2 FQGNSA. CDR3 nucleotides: TGTGCCAGCAGCTCCACTCAGGGAGTCGCTGAAGCTTTCTTT. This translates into CASSSTQGVAEAFF.

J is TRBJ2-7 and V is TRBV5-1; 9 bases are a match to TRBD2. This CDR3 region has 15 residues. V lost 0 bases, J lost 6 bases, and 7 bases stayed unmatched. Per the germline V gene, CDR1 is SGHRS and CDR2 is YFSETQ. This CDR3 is CASSLAASGTGEQYF. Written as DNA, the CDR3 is TGCGCCAGCAGCTTGGCGGCTAGCGGGACCGGCGAGCAGTACTTC.

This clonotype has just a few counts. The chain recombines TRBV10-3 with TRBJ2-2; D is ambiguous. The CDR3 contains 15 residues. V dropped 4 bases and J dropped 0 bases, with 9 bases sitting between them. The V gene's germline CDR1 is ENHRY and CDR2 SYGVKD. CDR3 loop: CAISGLSANTGELFF. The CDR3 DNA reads TGTGCCATCAGTGGCCTGAGTGCGAACACCGGGGAGCTGTTTTTT.

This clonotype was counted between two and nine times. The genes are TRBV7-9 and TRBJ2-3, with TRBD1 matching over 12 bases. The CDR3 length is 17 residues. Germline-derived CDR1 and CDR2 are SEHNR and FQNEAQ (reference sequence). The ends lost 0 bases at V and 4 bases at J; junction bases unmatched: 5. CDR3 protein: CASSLAEGTGGADTQYF. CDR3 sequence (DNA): TGTGCCAGCAGCTTAGCCGAAGGGACAGGGGGCGCAGATACGCAGTATTTT.

CDR3 loop: CASGMGQGYNEQFF. The CDR3 coding sequence is TGTGCTAGTGGTATGGGACAGGGGTACAATGAGCAGTTCTTC. V and J are TRBV12-5 and TRBJ2-1; 10 positions match TRBD1. Trimming took 5 bases from V and 4 from J; bases not matched to a gene: 2. This CDR3 is built from 14 residues. The germline gives CDR1 LGHNT, CDR2 FRNRAP.

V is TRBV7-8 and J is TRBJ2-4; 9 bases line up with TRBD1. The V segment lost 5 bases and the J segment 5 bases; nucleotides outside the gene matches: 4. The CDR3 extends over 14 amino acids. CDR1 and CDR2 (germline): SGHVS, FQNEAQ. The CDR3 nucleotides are TGTGCCAGCAGCCCCTGGACAGGGGAAAACATTCAGTACTTC. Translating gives CASSPWTGENIQYF.

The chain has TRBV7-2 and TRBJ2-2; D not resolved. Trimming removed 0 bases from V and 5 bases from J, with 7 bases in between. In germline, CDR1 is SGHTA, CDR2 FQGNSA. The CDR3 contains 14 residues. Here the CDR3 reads CASSLARRTGELFF. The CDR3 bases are TGTGCCAGCAGCTTAGCGCGCCGAACCGGGGAGCTGTTTTTT.

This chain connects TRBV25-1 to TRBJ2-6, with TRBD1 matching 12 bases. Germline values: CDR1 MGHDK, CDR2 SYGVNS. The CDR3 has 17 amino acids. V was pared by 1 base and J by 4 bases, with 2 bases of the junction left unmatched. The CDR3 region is CASSEWGQGAGANVLTF. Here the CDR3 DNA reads TGTGCCAGCAGTGAATGGGGACAGGGGGCCGGGGCCAACGTCCTGACTTTC. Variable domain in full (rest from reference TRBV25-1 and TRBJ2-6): EADIYQTPRYLVIGTGKKITLECSQTMGHDKMYWYQQDPGMELHLIHYSYGVNSTEKGDLSSESTVSRIRTEHFPLTLESARPSHTSQYLCASSEWGQGAGANVLTFGAGSRLTVL.

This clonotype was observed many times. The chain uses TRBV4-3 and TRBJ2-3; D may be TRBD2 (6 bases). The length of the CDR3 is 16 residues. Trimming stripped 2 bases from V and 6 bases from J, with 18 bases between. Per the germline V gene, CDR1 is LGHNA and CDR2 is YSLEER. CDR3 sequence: CASSQRLTGAGDTQYF. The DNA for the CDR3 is TGCGCCAGCAGCCAACGTCTAACGGGAGCAGGGGATACGCAGTATTTT.

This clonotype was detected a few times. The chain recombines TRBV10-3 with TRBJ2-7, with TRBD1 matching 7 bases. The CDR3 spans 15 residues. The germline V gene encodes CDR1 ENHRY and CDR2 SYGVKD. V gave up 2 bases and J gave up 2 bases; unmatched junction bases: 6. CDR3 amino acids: CAISEGTGATYEQYF. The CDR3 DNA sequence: TGTGCCATCAGTGAGGGTACAGGGGCAACCTACGAGCAGTACTTC.

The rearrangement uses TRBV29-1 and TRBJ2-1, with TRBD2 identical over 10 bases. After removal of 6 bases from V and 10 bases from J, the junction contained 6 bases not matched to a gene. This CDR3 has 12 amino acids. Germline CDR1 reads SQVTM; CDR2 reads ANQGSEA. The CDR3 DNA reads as TGCAGCGTCGACGGACTAGCGGACGAGCAGTTCTTC. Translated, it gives CSVDGLADEQFF.

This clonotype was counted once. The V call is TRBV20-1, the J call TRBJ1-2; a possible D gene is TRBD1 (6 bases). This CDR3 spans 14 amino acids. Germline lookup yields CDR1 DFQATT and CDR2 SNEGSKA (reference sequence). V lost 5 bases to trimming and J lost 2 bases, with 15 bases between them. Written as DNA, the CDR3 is TGCAGTGCTGAGCCCCCGGGGGGCAACTATGGCTACACCTTC. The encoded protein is CSAEPPGGNYGYTF.

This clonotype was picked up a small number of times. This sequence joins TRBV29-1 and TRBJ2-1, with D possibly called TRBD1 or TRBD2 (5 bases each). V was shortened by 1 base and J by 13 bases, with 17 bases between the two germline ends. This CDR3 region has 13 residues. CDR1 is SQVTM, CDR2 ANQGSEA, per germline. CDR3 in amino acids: CSVEVASGTLQFF. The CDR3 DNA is TGCAGCGTTGAAGTCGCTTCGGGGACCCTACAGTTCTTC.

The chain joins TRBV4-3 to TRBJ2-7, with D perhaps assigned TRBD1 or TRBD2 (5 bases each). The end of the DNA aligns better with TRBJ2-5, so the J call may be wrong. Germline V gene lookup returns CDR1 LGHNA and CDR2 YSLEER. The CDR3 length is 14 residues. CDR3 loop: CASSQGTSRETQYF. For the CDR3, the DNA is TGCGCCAGCAGCCAGGGGACGTCACGAGAGACCCAGTACTTC.

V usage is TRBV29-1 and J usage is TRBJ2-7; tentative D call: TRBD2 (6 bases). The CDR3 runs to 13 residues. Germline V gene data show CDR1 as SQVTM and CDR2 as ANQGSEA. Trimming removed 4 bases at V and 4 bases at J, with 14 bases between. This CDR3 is CSVGTTRSYEQYF. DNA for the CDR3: TGCAGCGTTGGAACGACTAGATCTTACGAGCAGTACTTC.

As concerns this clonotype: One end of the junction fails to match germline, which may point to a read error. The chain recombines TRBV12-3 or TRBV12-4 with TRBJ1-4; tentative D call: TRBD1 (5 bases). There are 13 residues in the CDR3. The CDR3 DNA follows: TGTGCCGGCAGACCTGGGGGAAGCGGAAAACTGTTTTTT. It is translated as CAGRPGGSGKLFF.

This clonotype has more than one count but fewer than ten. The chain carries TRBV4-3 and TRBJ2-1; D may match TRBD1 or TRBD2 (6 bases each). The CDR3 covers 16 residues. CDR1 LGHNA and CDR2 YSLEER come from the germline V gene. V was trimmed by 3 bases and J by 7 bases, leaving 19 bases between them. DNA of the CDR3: TGCGCCAGCAGCCATGTCGGGGCGGAAGGGGGGAATGAGCAGTTCTTC. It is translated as CASSHVGAEGGNEQFF.

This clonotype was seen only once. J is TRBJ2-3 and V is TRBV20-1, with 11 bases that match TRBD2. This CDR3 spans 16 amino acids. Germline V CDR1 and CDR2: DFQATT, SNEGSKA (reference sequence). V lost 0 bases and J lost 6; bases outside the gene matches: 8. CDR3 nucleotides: TGCAGTGCTAGAGATCGAACTAGCGGGAGCATGGATACGCAGTATTTT. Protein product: CSARDRTSGSMDTQYF.